The 7 T cell receptor beta chains listed next were all sequenced from one sample in a study of blood T cell repertoires in COVID-19. Measured with immunoSEQ multiplex PCR; TCRdb has only the in-frame clones, and not every one. This table has fewer than 300,000 clones, approximately 89% appearing once. Material: peripheral blood. These receptors came from a man between 35 and 55 years old who had recovered from COVID-19.

The chain carries TRBV2 and TRBJ1-3; D is unresolved. The CDR3 consists of 13 residues. V was cut by 4 bases and J by 0 bases, with 4 bases left in between. Germline-derived CDR1 and CDR2 are SNHLY and FYNNEI. The CDR3 region is CASSVHSGNTIYF. CDR3 in DNA: TGTGCCAGCAGTGTTCACTCTGGAAACACCATATATTTT.

The V call is TRBV5-1, the J call TRBJ1-1; 9 positions match TRBD1. Germline assignment: CDR1 SGHRS and CDR2 YFSETQ. Trimming at V came to 4 bases and at J to 2 bases, leaving 3 bases not matched to a gene. The CDR3 sequence is 14 residues long. Written as DNA, the CDR3 is TGCGCCAGCAGCGCAACAGGGGGCAACACTGAAGCTTTCTTT. The encoded protein is CASSATGGNTEAFF.

This rearrangement joins TRBV7-2 to TRBJ2-2; no clear D. Germline CDR1 and CDR2: SGHTA and FQGNSA. This CDR3 has 14 residues. V was clipped by 4 bases and J by 1 base, with 7 bases between them. The CDR3 loop is CASSSHMNTGELFF. CDR3 DNA: TGTGCCAGCAGCTCGCACATGAACACCGGGGAGCTGTTTTTT.

On this clone: A read error may account for a junction end that differs from germline. The chain is built from TRBV7-9 and TRBJ2-7; 7 nucleotides agree with TRBD1. Germline V lookup: CDR1 SEHNR, CDR2 FQNEAQ (reference sequence). This CDR3 is built from 13 residues. In nucleotides, the CDR3 is TGTGCCACCAGCAGGGGGTTCGGGTACGAGCAGTACTTC. Residues: CATSRGFGYEQYF.

This chain joins TRBV6-6 and TRBJ1-2; the match to TRBD1 covers 8 bases. This CDR3 is built from 16 residues. Germline CDR1 reads MNHNY; CDR2 reads SVGAGI (reference sequence). The J segment lost 5 bases and the V segment lost 2 bases, leaving 10 bases of the junction unmatched. The DNA for the CDR3 is TGTGCCAGCAGTTACCCCCGACAGGGGAACAATTATGGCTACACCTTC. Encoded protein: CASSYPRQGNNYGYTF.

This rearrangement joins TRBV6-4 to TRBJ2-3; D may be TRBD2 (6 bases). The V gene's germline CDR1 is MRHNA and CDR2 SNTAGT. The CDR3 is made up of 16 amino acids. V lost 0 bases, J lost 2 bases, and 12 bases lay in between. Written as DNA, the CDR3 is TGTGCCAGCAGTGACTCGTCCGGGAGATTCACAGATACGCAGTATTTT. Protein sequence: CASSDSSGRFTDTQYF.

CDR3 in amino acids: CSARMSNEQFF. The CDR3 region has the DNA TGCAGTGCTAGGATGAGTAATGAGCAGTTCTTC. The V and J genes are TRBV20-1 and TRBJ2-1, with D unclear. The CDR3 consists of 11 residues. V shed 3 bases and J shed 7 bases, with 7 bases lying between them. Germline CDR1 is DFQATT and CDR2 is SNEGSKA (reference sequence).